The present entry profiles one T cell receptor beta chain with its context. The treatment is: roughly 20 received Ad26.COV2.S at low or high dose, single or two shots; a few received placebo; per-sample allocation not given. Day 63 after the first vaccine or placebo injection was the time point for sampling. Using immunoSEQ multiplex PCR, the repertoire was profiled, and TCRdb retains in-frame clones only, with some absent. The sample lists 290,000 or so clones; 80% to 90% were seen once. This specimen comes from a study of Ad26.COV2.S vaccination and SARS-CoV-2 variants. The CDR3 length is 17 residues. Germline V gives CDR1 SGHTA, CDR2 FQGTGA. Trimming left V 1 base short and J 6 bases short, with 19 bases between.

The sample was peripheral blood, taken in a trial of Ad26.COV2.S vaccine versus placebo. The receptor was derived from a person aged 18 to 65 who received the Ad26.COV2.S COVID-19 vaccine or a placebo. The genes are TRBV7-3 and TRBJ1-5; a weak D match, TRBD1 (5 bases). The CDR3 DNA reads as TGTGCCAGCAGCTTAAATATGAGGAGGGGTCTCCGTCAGCCCCAGCATTTT. This codes for CASSLNMRRGLRQPQHF.